This T cell receptor (beta chain) was identified in a study of blood T cell repertoires in COVID-19. Germline V gene data show CDR1 as MDHEN and CDR2 as SYDVKM. The CDR3 contains 14 residues. The V end lost 7 bases, the J end lost 4 bases, and 16 bases lay between the germline ends. Measured with immunoSEQ multiplex PCR; TCRdb has only the in-frame clones, and not every one. The sample lists approximately 99,000 clones, roughly 84% seen once, with about an eighth in the top ten. The chain uses TRBV28 and TRBJ1-2; D perhaps matches TRBD1 (5 bases). Sequences were obtained from peripheral blood. The sequence was collected from a woman aged 55-75 years in a cohort sampled during active or convalescent COVID-19. The CDR3 coding sequence is TGTGCCAGCACCTGGGGGGTCAGCAGCTATGGCTACACCTTC. It encodes CASTWGVSSYGYTF.